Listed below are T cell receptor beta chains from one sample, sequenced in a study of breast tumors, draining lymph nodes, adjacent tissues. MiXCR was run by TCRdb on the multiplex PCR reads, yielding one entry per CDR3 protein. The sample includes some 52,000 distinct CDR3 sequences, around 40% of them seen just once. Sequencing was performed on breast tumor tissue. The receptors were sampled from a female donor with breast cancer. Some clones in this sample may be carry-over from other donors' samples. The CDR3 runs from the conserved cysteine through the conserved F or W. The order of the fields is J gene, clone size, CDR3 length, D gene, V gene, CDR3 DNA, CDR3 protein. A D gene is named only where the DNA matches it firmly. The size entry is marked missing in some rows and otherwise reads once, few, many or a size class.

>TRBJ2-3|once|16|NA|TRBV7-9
TGTGCCAGCAGCTTAAATGGACAGTCCGTCGCAGATACGCAGTATTTT
CASSLNGQSVADTQYF
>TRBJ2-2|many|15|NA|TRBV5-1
TGCGCCAGCAGCTTGATGACAGCGAACACCGGGGAGCTGTTTTTT
CASSLMTANTGELFF
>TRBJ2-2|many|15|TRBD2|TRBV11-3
TGTGCCAGCAGCCCTAGCGGGAGAGGGGCCGGGGAGCTGTTTTTT
CASSPSGRGAGELFF
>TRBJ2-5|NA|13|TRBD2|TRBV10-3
TGTGCCATCAGCGGGACTACCAAAGAGACCCAGCACTTC
CAISGTTKETQHF
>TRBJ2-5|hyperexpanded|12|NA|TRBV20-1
TGCAGTGCTAGACGGCAGGGGGAGACCCAGTACTTC
CSARRQGETQYF
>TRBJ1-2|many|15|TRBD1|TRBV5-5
TGTGCCAGCAGCCAACTGGACAGGCCTAACTATGGCTACACCTTC
CASSQLDRPNYGYTF
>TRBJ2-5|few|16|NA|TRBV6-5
TGTGCCAGCATTCAACGCCTAGCCAAGGGCCAAGAGACCCAGTACTTC
CASIQRLAKGQETQYF
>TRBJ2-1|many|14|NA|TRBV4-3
TGCGCCAGCAGCCAAGACCCTAGCCTGGGTGAGCAGTTCTTC
CASSQDPSLGEQFF
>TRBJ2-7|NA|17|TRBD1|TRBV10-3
TGTGCCATCAGTGAGCGCTCCCCCGGGACAGAGTCCTACGAGCAGTACTTC
CAISERSPGTESYEQYF
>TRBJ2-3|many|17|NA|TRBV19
TGTGCCAGTAGTACTGCGTTTGGGACGGAGATCACAGATACGCAGTATTTT
CASSTAFGTEITDTQYF
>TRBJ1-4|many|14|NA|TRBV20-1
TGCAGTGCTAGAGGAATAAGGGGAGAGGAAAAACTGTTTTTT
CSARGIRGEEKLFF
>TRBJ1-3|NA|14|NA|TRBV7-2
TGTGCCAGCAGCTTAGTAGACCCTAGAAACACCATATATTTT
CASSLVDPRNTIYF
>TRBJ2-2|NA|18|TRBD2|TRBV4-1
TGCGCCAGCAGCCAAGCCGGGACTAGCGGGAGGTTGTCCGGGGAGCTGTTTTTT
CASSQAGTSGRLSGELFF
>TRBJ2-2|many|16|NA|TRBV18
TGTGCCAGCTCACCTCGGCAGGACCTAAACACCGGGGAGCTGTTTTTT
CASSPRQDLNTGELFF
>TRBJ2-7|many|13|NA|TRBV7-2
TGTGCCAGCAGCTCCCGGGCCGCATACGAGCAGTACTTC
CASSSRAAYEQYF
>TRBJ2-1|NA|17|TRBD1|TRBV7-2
TGTGCCAGCAGACCGAAAACAGGGGCTCTTACCTACAATGAGCAGTTCTTC
CASRPKTGALTYNEQFF
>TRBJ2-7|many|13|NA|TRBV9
TGTGCCAGCAGCGTGGGTTATGTTAACGAGCAGTACTTC
CASSVGYVNEQYF
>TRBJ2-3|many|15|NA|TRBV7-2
TGTGCCAGCAGCCCTAGGGGCCCCAGGAGGGATACGCAGTATTTT
CASSPRGPRRDTQYF
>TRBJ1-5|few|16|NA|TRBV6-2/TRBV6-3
TGTGCCAGCAGTCACTCTAGGCATCTCACGGATCAGCCCCAGCATTTT
CASSHSRHLTDQPQHF
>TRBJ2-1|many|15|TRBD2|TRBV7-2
TGTGCCAGCAGCTTAGCGGGAGGGCCTTTCAATGAGCAGTTCTTC
CASSLAGGPFNEQFF
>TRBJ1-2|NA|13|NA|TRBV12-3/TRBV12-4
TGTGCCAGCGACCCTGAGGGGGACTATGGCTACACCTTC
CASDPEGDYGYTF
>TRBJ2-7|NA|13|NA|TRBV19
TGTGCCAGTAGTCGAGGACGTTCCTACGAGCAGTACTTC
CASSRGRSYEQYF
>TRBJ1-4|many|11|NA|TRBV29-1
TGCAGCGTTGAGACAAATGAAAAACTGTTTTTT
CSVETNEKLFF
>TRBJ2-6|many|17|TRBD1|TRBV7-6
TGTGCCAGCAGGGGCGACAGGGGAAGAACTGGGGCCAACGTCCTGACTTTC
CASRGDRGRTGANVLTF
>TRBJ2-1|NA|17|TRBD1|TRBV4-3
TGCGCCGGCAGCCCACGCCGACAGGGGATCCTTTCCAATGAGCAGTTCTTC
CAGSPRRQGILSNEQFF
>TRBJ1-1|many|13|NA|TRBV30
TGTGCCTGGAGTGAATACAAAGGCACTGAAGCTTTCTTT
CAWSEYKGTEAFF
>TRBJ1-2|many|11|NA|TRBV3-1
TGTGCCAGCAGTACTCTGGGGGGCTACACCTTC
CASSTLGGYTF
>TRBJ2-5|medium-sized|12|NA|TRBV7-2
TGTGCCAGCAGCTTACAGTGGGAGACCCAGTACTTC
CASSLQWETQYF
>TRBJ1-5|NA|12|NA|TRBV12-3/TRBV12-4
TGTGCCAGCAGTTTAGACGGGCAGCCCCAGCATTTT
CASSLDGQPQHF
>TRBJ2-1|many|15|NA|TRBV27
TGTGCCAGCAGCCCTGCAGCGGGACATTACAATGAGCAGTTCTTC
CASSPAAGHYNEQFF
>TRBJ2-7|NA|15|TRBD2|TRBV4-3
TGCGCCAGCAGCCAAGGGGCGGGAGGATCCTACGAGCAGTACTTC
CASSQGAGGSYEQYF
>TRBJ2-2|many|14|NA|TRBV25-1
TGTGCCAGCAGTCTCCAGGCGAACACCGGGGAGCTGTTTTTT
CASSLQANTGELFF
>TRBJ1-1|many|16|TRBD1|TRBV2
TGTGCCAGCAGTTCTGACAGGGGTTCTTGGGTGACTGAAGCTTTCTTT
CASSSDRGSWVTEAFF
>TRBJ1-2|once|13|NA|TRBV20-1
TGCAGTGCTAGAGGGGCGGGGGGTCGAGCCTACACCTTC
CSARGAGGRAYTF
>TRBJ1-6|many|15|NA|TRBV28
TGTGCCAGCAGTTTATTTACAGGGCAAAATTCACCCCTCCACTTT
CASSLFTGQNSPLHF
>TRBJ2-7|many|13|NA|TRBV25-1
TGTGCCAGCAGCTCGAACGATCGGTACGAGCAGTACTTC
CASSSNDRYEQYF
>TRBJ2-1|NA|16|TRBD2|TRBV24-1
TGTGCCTCCAGTGAAGAACTAGCGGCCTCCTACAATGAGCAGTTCTTC
CASSEELAASYNEQFF
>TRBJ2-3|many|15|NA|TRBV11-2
TGTGCCAGCAGCTTACAGCAGGGTCGGACAGATACGCAGTATTTT
CASSLQQGRTDTQYF
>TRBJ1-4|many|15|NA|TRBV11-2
TGTGCCAGCAGCTTTGGCGGTTCAACTAATGAAAAACTGTTTTTT
CASSFGGSTNEKLFF
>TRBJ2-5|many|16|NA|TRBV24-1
TGTGCCACCAGTGATTCTCGGGTAGATGCCAGGGAGACCCAGTACTTC
CATSDSRVDARETQYF
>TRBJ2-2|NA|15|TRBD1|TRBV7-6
TGTGCCAGCGCACCTGGGGACAGGGTGACCGGGGAGCTGCTCTTT
CASAPGDRVTGELLF
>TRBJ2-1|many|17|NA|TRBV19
TGTGCCAGTAGTAACCTCAACCGCGGACTGGAGAACAATGAGCAGTTCTTC
CASSNLNRGLENNEQFF
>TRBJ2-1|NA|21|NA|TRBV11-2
NA
CDSSFYICSARSAPSANEQFF
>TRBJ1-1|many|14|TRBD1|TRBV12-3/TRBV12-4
TGTGCCAGCAGTTTGGGACAGGTCGGCACTGAAGCTTTCTTT
CASSLGQVGTEAFF
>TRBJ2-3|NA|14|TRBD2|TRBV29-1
TGCAGCGTTGGATCTAGCGGGATTACAGATACGCAGTATTTT
CSVGSSGITDTQYF
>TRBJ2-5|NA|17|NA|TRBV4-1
TGCGCCAGCAGCCAAGACGGGCAGCGGGACACCCGAGAGACCCAGTACTTC
CASSQDGQRDTRETQYF
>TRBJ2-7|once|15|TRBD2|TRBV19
TGTGCCAGTAGACTGCTAGCGGGAGATGACTACGAGCAGTACTTC
CASRLLAGDDYEQYF
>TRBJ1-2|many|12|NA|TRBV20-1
TGCAGTGCTAGAGATCGGTACGACGGCTACACCTTC
CSARDRYDGYTF
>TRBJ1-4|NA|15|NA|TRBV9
TGTGCCAGCAGCGTAGGGGGCGCCTGGAATGAAAAACTGTTTTTT
CASSVGGAWNEKLFF
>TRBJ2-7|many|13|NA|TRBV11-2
TGTGCCAGCAGCGTACTCGGTGCAAGTGAGCAGTACTTC
CASSVLGASEQYF
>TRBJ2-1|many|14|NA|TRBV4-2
TGTGCCAGCAGTCTAGGCTACCAGGGCAATGAGCAGTTCTTC
CASSLGYQGNEQFF
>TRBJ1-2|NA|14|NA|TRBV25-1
TGTGCCAGCAGTACCAAGGGGTCGAACTATGGCTACACCTTC
CASSTKGSNYGYTF
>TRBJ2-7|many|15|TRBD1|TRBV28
TGTGCCAGCAGTTCCGGGACAGGTCAGGTCTCAGGGCAGTACTTC
CASSSGTGQVSGQYF
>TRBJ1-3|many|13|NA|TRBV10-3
TGTGCCATCAGGGCCGGCTCTGGAAACACCATATATTTT
CAIRAGSGNTIYF
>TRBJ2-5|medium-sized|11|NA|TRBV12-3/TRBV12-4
TGTGCCAGCAGCTTAGGGGAGACCCAGTACTTC
CASSLGETQYF
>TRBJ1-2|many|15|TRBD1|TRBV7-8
TGTGCCAGCAGCTTATGGGTGGACAGGGGGCTAGGCTACACCTTC
CASSLWVDRGLGYTF
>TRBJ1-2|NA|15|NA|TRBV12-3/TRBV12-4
TGTGCCGGCAGTTTGGTACAGGTCAGGGCGGACGGCTACACCTTC
CAGSLVQVRADGYTF
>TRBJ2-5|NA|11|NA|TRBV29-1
TGCAGCGTCGGGAGCGGGGAGACCCAGTACTTC
CSVGSGETQYF